These T cell receptor beta chains were read from a single sample in a study of blood T cells in healthy people across ages. TCRdb used MiXCR to reprocess the 5' RACE reads, holding one entry per CDR3 protein. The repertoire consists of about a million distinct CDR3 sequences, with just over 50% occurring once and the leading ten covering about a fifth. The sample consisted of blood. Receptors originate from a woman aged 55-70 years in good health. Both conserved end residues are part of each CDR3. Fields, in order: J gene, V gene, clone size, D gene, CDR3 protein, CDR3 DNA. The D gene is left open where the match is weak. Clone size, where shown, is once, few, many, or a class for clones that have expanded.

>TRBJ2-3|TRBV6-6|NA|NA
CASSYSTTDAQYF
TGTGCCAGCAGTTACTCGACCACAGATGCGCAGTATTTT
>TRBJ1-5|TRBV2|NA|NA
CASRLTDHSNQPQHF
TGTGCCAGCAGGTTGACAGACCATAGCAATCAGCCCCAGCATTTT
>TRBJ2-5|TRBV7-2|NA|NA
CASSLSPTSEETQYF
TGTGCCAGCAGCTTATCGCCGACTAGTGAAGAGACCCAGTACTTC
>TRBJ2-5|TRBV25-1|NA|TRBD2
CASSGAGTSGTRQYF
TGTGCCAGCAGTGGAGCTGGGACTAGCGGGACGCGACAGTACTTC
>TRBJ2-1|TRBV29-1|NA|NA
CLVGGSSYNEQFF
TGCCTGGTGGGGGGAAGTTCCTACAATGAGCAGTTCTTC
>TRBJ2-7|TRBV5-1|NA|NA
CASSLPSPAYEQYF
TGCGCCAGCAGCTTGCCTAGCCCGGCCTACGAGCAGTACTTC
>TRBJ2-5|TRBV15|NA|TRBD2
CAASRDPGGKETQYF
TGTGCCGCCAGCAGAGATCCGGGAGGAAAAGAGACCCAGTACTTC
>TRBJ2-3|TRBV28|few|NA
CASNTRDFTDTQYF
TGTGCCAGCAATACCCGGGACTTCACAGATACGCAGTATTTT
>TRBJ2-7|TRBV6-5|NA|NA
CASSGQVPYEQYF
TGTGCCAGCAGCGGGCAAGTTCCCTACGAGCAGTACTTC
>TRBJ2-7|TRBV29-1|NA|TRBD1
CSVEGVGTGSTYEQYF
TGCAGCGTTGAGGGGGTCGGGACAGGGTCGACCTACGAGCAGTACTTC
>TRBJ1-2|TRBV4-2|NA|TRBD1
CASSQRLTGTGGVAFYGYTF
TGTGCCAGCAGCCAGCGACTCACCGGGACAGGGGGCGTGGCCTTCTATGGCTACACCTTT
>TRBJ2-3|TRBV12-3/TRBV12-4|NA|TRBD1
CASSLTGQGTDTQYF
TGTGCCAGCAGTTTAACCGGACAGGGTACAGATACGCAGTATTTT
>TRBJ2-6|TRBV10-3|NA|NA
CAISGGVGANVLTF
TGTGCCATCAGTGGGGGGGTTGGGGCCAACGTCCTGACTTTC
>TRBJ2-1|TRBV7-2|NA|NA
CASRPTLENEQFF
TGTGCCAGCAGGCCCACCCTGGAAAATGAGCAGTTCTTC
>TRBJ2-3|TRBV20-1|NA|NA
CSVWPQADTQYF
TGCAGTGTTTGGCCGCAGGCAGATACGCAGTATTTT
>TRBJ1-1|TRBV9|once|NA
CASSVGTGLSEAFF
TGTGCCAGCAGCGTAGGCACAGGGCTCAGTGAAGCTTTCTTT
>TRBJ2-1|TRBV20-1|NA|NA
CSARDLGAYSYNEQFF
TGCAGTGCTAGAGACCTCGGTGCCTACTCCTACAATGAGCAGTTCTTC
>TRBJ2-7|TRBV6-6|NA|TRBD1
CAGRTGGGEQYF
TGTGCCGGGAGGACAGGGGGTGGTGAGCAGTACTTC
>TRBJ2-1|TRBV27|once|TRBD2
CASSPAAGNSYNERFF
TGTGCCAGCAGTCCCGCAGCGGGGAACTCCTACAATGAGCGGTTCTTC
>TRBJ2-2|TRBV24-1|few|TRBD1
CATSDPRGRGLDTGELFF
TGTGCCACCAGTGACCCCCGAGGCAGGGGGCTAGACACCGGGGAGCTGTTTTTT
>TRBJ2-1|TRBV27|once|TRBD2
CASSSTGTRNEQFF
TGTGCCAGCAGTTCTACCGGGACTAGGAATGAGCAGTTCTTC
>TRBJ2-1|TRBV29-1|NA|TRBD1
CSVDRDRGTYNEQFF
TGCAGCGTTGACAGGGACAGGGGTACTTACAATGAGCAGTTCTTC
>TRBJ2-1|TRBV2|NA|NA
CASSGGGHSYNEQFF
TGTGCCAGCAGTGGGGGTGGGCATTCCTACAATGAGCAGTTCTTC
>TRBJ2-3|TRBV20-1|few|NA
CSARDRRAPSTDTQYF
TGCAGTGCTAGAGATCGAAGAGCGCCCAGCACAGATACGCAGTATTTT
>TRBJ1-5|TRBV6-1|NA|TRBD1
CASSPWWSGRQGRKGQPQHF
TGTGCCAGCAGTCCCTGGTGGTCGGGGCGACAGGGCCGGAAGGGGCAGCCCCAGCATTTT
>TRBJ2-3|TRBV27|NA|TRBD2
CASGLAGLTDTQYF
TGTGCCAGCGGGCTAGCGGGCCTCACAGATACGCAGTATTTT
>TRBJ1-6|TRBV28|few|NA
CASRIETVSNSPLHF
TGTGCCAGCAGAATAGAGACAGTAAGCAATTCACCCCTCCACTTT
>TRBJ2-7|TRBV4-3|few|NA
CASSLKDDYEQYF
TGCGCCAGCAGCCTTAAAGATGACTACGAGCAGTACTTC
>TRBJ2-7|TRBV11-2|NA|TRBD2
CASSNSGSAHEQYF
TGTGCCAGCAGCAATAGCGGGAGTGCCCACGAGCAGTACTTC
>TRBJ2-1|TRBV3-1|NA|TRBD2
CASSPVAGGVYNEQFF
TGTGCCAGCAGCCCGGTAGCGGGAGGGGTGTACAATGAGCAGTTCTTC
>TRBJ2-7|TRBV27|NA|NA
CASSGGSSGRQYF
TGTGCCAGCAGTGGCGGGTCATCGGGGAGGCAGTACTTC
>TRBJ2-1|TRBV10-3|once|NA
CAISTEQDPYNEQFF
TGTGCCATCAGTACCGAACAGGACCCGTACAATGAGCAGTTCTTC
>TRBJ2-1|TRBV29-1|NA|NA
CSVAGGNKDNEQFF
TGCAGCGTTGCGGGGGGCAATAAGGACAATGAGCAGTTCTTC
>TRBJ2-1|TRBV10-3|few|TRBD2
CAISPSSGGTNEQFF
TGTGCCATCAGTCCAAGTAGCGGGGGTACAAATGAGCAGTTCTTC
>TRBJ2-1|TRBV20-1|NA|NA
CSAIYYNEQFF
TGCAGTGCAATTTACTACAATGAGCAGTTCTTC
>TRBJ2-7|TRBV20-1|NA|NA
CSATWPGASLYEQYF
TGCAGTGCTACCTGGCCCGGGGCCTCCCTCTACGAGCAGTACTTC
>TRBJ2-1|TRBV28|NA|TRBD2
CASSSLTSGRDNEQFF
TGTGCCAGCAGTTCTTTAACTAGCGGTAGGGACAATGAGCAGTTCTTC
>TRBJ2-3|TRBV3-1|once|NA
CASSHRTGLLAQYF
TGTGCCAGCAGCCATAGAACGGGGCTTTTGGCGCAGTATTTT
>TRBJ2-7|TRBV12-3/TRBV12-4|NA|NA
CASSLSGVRALRNEQYF
TGTGCCAGCAGTTTGTCAGGGGTAAGGGCCCTAAGGAACGAGCAGTACTTC
>TRBJ1-5|TRBV2|NA|NA
CASSAGMEPQHF
TGTGCCAGCAGTGCAGGGATGGAGCCCCAGCATTTT
>TRBJ2-7|TRBV20-1|NA|TRBD1
CSARAIVAGQGADEQYF
TGCAGTGCTAGAGCTATAGTTGCGGGACAGGGGGCTGACGAGCAGTACTTC
>TRBJ1-5|TRBV28|NA|NA
CASKDPSQPQHF
TGTGCCAGCAAGGACCCGTCACAGCCCCAGCATTTT
>TRBJ2-3|TRBV12-3/TRBV12-4|NA|NA
CASSFEISTDTQYF
TGTGCCAGCAGTTTCGAGATTAGCACAGATACGCAGTATTTT
>TRBJ2-5|TRBV6-6|few|NA
CASSSPPRGDETQYF
TGTGCCAGCAGTAGCCCCCCCAGGGGGGATGAGACCCAGTACTTC
>TRBJ2-3|TRBV7-8|NA|NA
CACSLGAGNTDTQYF
TGTGCCTGCAGCTTAGGGGCAGGGAACACAGATACGCAGTATTTT
>TRBJ2-1|TRBV5-1|few|NA
CASSLGDWRSYNEQFF
TGCGCCAGCAGCTTGGGGGACTGGCGCTCCTACAATGAGCAGTTCTTC
>TRBJ2-3|TRBV6-6|NA|TRBD2
CASRGTSGMADTQYF
TGTGCCAGCAGGGGGACTAGCGGGATGGCGGATACGCAGTATTTT
>TRBJ2-1|TRBV3-1|NA|TRBD2
CASGTSGDLWFF
TGTGCCAGCGGGACTAGCGGGGACCTGTGGTTCTTC
>TRBJ2-3|TRBV28|NA|NA
CASKRWDASITDTQYF
TGTGCCAGCAAGAGATGGGATGCTAGTATCACAGATACGCAGTATTTT
>TRBJ2-7|TRBV5-5|NA|TRBD2
CASSLLAIISYEQYF
TGTGCCAGCAGCTTACTAGCGATCATCTCCTACGAGCAGTACTTC
>TRBJ2-5|TRBV6-6|NA|TRBD2
CASREGLAGETQYF
TGTGCCAGCCGGGAGGGACTAGCGGGAGAGACCCAGTACTTC
>TRBJ2-7|TRBV12-3/TRBV12-4|NA|TRBD2
CATRAGGSYEQYF
TGTGCCACCAGAGCGGGGGGCTCCTACGAGCAGTACTTC
>TRBJ2-3|TRBV12-3/TRBV12-4|NA|NA
CASGPRLGRDTQYF
TGTGCCAGCGGTCCACGACTAGGGAGAGATACGCAGTATTTT